A selection of T cell receptor beta chains follows, all from one sample in a study of Graves' ophthalmopathy and Graves' hyperthyroidism. TCRdb redid the calling of the multiplex PCR reads with MiXCR, one entry per CDR3 protein. This table has roughly 600,000 distinct CDR3 sequences, roughly 40% appearing once. Sequenced sample: peripheral blood or thyroid tissue (not recorded which). The receptors were gathered from an adult man with Graves' hyperthyroidism. The CDR3 runs from the conserved cysteine through the conserved F or W. A D gene is named only where the DNA matches it firmly. Clone size, where shown, is once, few, many, or a class for clones that have expanded.

>.|TRBJ2-3|15|TRBV24-1|.
TGTGCCACCAGTGATTGGGGTTCTGCGGGAAATACGCAGTATTTT
CATSDWGSAGNTQYF
>.|TRBJ1-5|17|TRBV5-5|TRBD1
TGTGCCAGCAGCTTCCGTCCCGGGACAGATAGCAATCAGCCCCAGCATTTT
CASSFRPGTDSNQPQHF
>many|TRBJ2-7|15|TRBV5-1|TRBD1
TGCGCCAGCAGCCCCGACGGGACAGGGTATTACGAGCAGTACTTC
CASSPDGTGYYEQYF
>.|TRBJ2-7|14|TRBV7-9|.
TGTGCCAGCAGCCAAGGTCCGAACTCCTACGAGCAGTACTTC
CASSQGPNSYEQYF
>.|TRBJ2-1|14|TRBV2|.
TGTGCCAGCAGTGCACAGACTCACTACAATGAGCAGTTCTTC
CASSAQTHYNEQFF
>.|TRBJ2-7|13|TRBV29-1|.
TGCAGCGCAAAGGCGGACAGCTCCTACGAGCAGTACTTC
CSAKADSSYEQYF
>.|TRBJ1-2|14|TRBV7-2|TRBD1
TGTGCCAGCAGTTATGTTGGACAGGGGTATGGCTACACCTTC
CASSYVGQGYGYTF
>.|TRBJ2-2|16|TRBV28|.
TGTGCCAGCAGCTACCTCGGGACATTAAACACCGGGGAGCTGTTTTTT
CASSYLGTLNTGELFF
>many|TRBJ1-1|14|TRBV7-9|TRBD1
TGTGCCAGCAGCGCAGCAGGGGGCTACACTGAAGCTTTCTTT
CASSAAGGYTEAFF
>.|TRBJ2-3|14|TRBV12-3/TRBV12-4|TRBD1
TGTGCCAGCACCTTGGACAGGGCGAGGGATACGCAGTATTTT
CASTLDRARDTQYF
>many|TRBJ1-1|14|TRBV20-1|.
TGCAGTGCTAGAGCGCCATCAATGAACACTGAAGCTTTCTTT
CSARAPSMNTEAFF
>many|TRBJ2-7|11|TRBV28|.
TGTGCCAGCAAGACAGGTCACGAGCAGTACTTC
CASKTGHEQYF
>.|TRBJ2-5|14|TRBV24-1|TRBD2
TGTGCCACCAGTTCAGCGGGAGGTTGGGAGATCCAGTACTTC
CATSSAGGWEIQYF
>few|TRBJ2-3|14|TRBV5-1|.
TGCGCCAGCAGCTTTCAGGGACTCACAGATACGCAGTATTTT
CASSFQGLTDTQYF
>many|TRBJ1-4|17|TRBV5-1|TRBD1
TGCGCCAGCAGCTTGAGGCAGGGGGGAACTACTAATGAAAAACTGTTTTTT
CASSLRQGGTTNEKLFF
>.|TRBJ1-4|17|TRBV20-1|TRBD1
TGCAGTGTGATGGGGCTAGCTACGACAGGGAGTTCAGAAAAACTGTTTTTT
CSVMGLATTGSSEKLFF
>many|TRBJ1-6|16|TRBV12-3/TRBV12-4|.
TGTGCCAGCTCCGTCCGGTTGTGGGGGGCGGATTCACCCCTCCACTTT
CASSVRLWGADSPLHF
>few|TRBJ2-7|15|TRBV9|.
TGTGCCAGCGGCGTAGTGGGCAGGAGGCCCTACGAGCAGTACTTC
CASGVVGRRPYEQYF